This is a list of T cell receptor beta chains from one sample in a study of T-cell memory formation after mild COVID-19. TCRdb fed the 5' RACE reads into MiXCR, producing one record per CDR3 protein. The sample records some 600,000 distinct CDR3 sequences, 15% to 20% being singletons. The sequencing sample was made of PBMCs or a T cell subset sorted from them (not recorded which). Receptor source: an adult woman who had mild COVID-19 (a few samples of this study predate the infection). Cell type and time point are not known. CDR3s include the opening cysteine and the closing phenylalanine or tryptophan. A D gene is named only where the DNA matches it firmly. A clone size is listed for some rows: how often the clone was seen (once, few, many), or a class if it is expanded.

V,size,J,D,DNA,CDR3
TRBV5-6,few,TRBJ1-4,TRBD1,TGTGCCAGCAGCATTGAGGGGGCGACGATGGTTGAAAAACTGTTTTTT,CASSIEGATMVEKLFF
TRBV6-5,.,TRBJ2-3,.,TGTGCCAGCGCAGAGACTTTCCTAGCAGGATACACAGATACGCAGTATTTT,CASAETFLAGYTDTQYF
TRBV9,few,TRBJ2-3,.,TGTGCCAGCAGCCCCGGACCCGCTTGGTTAACGGATACGCAGTATTTT,CASSPGPAWLTDTQYF
TRBV3-1,.,TRBJ1-6,TRBD1,TGTGCCAGCAGCCTGGGACAGCCCCTCCACTTT,CASSLGQPLHF
TRBV5-1,few,TRBJ2-1,TRBD2,TGCGCCAGCAGCTTGGGACTAGCGTATTACAATGAGCAGTTCTTC,CASSLGLAYYNEQFF
TRBV5-6,.,TRBJ1-1,TRBD1,TGTGCCAGCAGCTCCGACTACAGGGGATTGAACACTGAAGCTTTCTTT,CASSSDYRGLNTEAFF
TRBV19,.,TRBJ2-2,TRBD2,TGTGCCAGTAGTATAGATCCGGGACTAGTCACCGGGGAGCTGTTTTTT,CASSIDPGLVTGELFF
TRBV6-2/TRBV6-3,few,TRBJ2-7,TRBD1,TGTGCCACTTATCGGGCAGGGGGAGTCGACGAGCAGTACTTC,CATYRAGGVDEQYF
TRBV5-1,many,TRBJ1-6,TRBD1,TGCGCCAGCAGCATATCCGGACAGGGAACTAATTCACCCCTCCACTTT,CASSISGQGTNSPLHF
TRBV6-5,.,TRBJ2-1,TRBD1,TGTGCCAGCAGTCGTATTCCGGGACAGGGAAACAATGAGCAGTTCTTC,CASSRIPGQGNNEQFF
TRBV3-1,.,TRBJ1-4,.,TGTGCCACCGCGTCCGCAACTAATGAAAAACTGTTTTTT,CATASATNEKLFF
TRBV5-1,.,TRBJ1-1,.,TGCGCCAGCAGCTTGGAGGGTCTCGTGGACACTGAAGCTTTCTTT,CASSLEGLVDTEAFF
TRBV5-1,.,TRBJ2-5,.,TGCGCCAGCAGCTTGGGGGAGGCAGAGACCCAGTACTTC,CASSLGEAETQYF
TRBV2,.,TRBJ2-5,TRBD2,TGTGCCAGTAGTCTCGGGACTAGCGGGAGCCAGTACTTC,CASSLGTSGSQYF
TRBV4-2,few,TRBJ2-3,.,TGTGCCAGCGGGTTAACCGGGACACCGAGGGATACGCAGTATTTT,CASGLTGTPRDTQYF
TRBV7-2,.,TRBJ2-1,TRBD2,TGTGCCAGCAGCTTAATATCGGGGGACTACTACAATGAGCAGTTCTTC,CASSLISGDYYNEQFF
TRBV25-1,.,TRBJ2-3,.,TGTGCCAGCAGTGACAGCGTTAGAGCGGAGCTCACAGATACGCAGTATTTT,CASSDSVRAELTDTQYF
TRBV12-3/TRBV12-4,.,TRBJ2-2,.,TGTGCCAGCAGTTTAGGGTCAGGGTTGCTGTTTTTT,CASSLGSGLLFF
TRBV4-1,.,TRBJ1-5,.,TGCGCCAGCAGCCCAAGAACGTGGGGAGGACAGCCCCAGCATTTT,CASSPRTWGGQPQHF
TRBV14,few,TRBJ1-2,TRBD1,TGTGCCAGCAGCCCCCGACAGGGCGGGGATGGCTACACCTTC,CASSPRQGGDGYTF
TRBV5-1,.,TRBJ1-6,.,TGCGCCAGCAGCCCCGGCAGCCCGAATTCACCCCTCCACTTT,CASSPGSPNSPLHF
TRBV20-1,many,TRBJ2-2,TRBD1,TGCAGTGCTAGCAAGGCAGGGGGCGCCGGGGAGCTGTTTTTT,CSASKAGGAGELFF
TRBV5-1,.,TRBJ2-1,TRBD1,TGCGCCAGCAGCTTTACAGGGGTTAGCCCCAATGAGCAGTTCTTC,CASSFTGVSPNEQFF
TRBV12-3/TRBV12-4,.,TRBJ2-7,.,TGTGCCAGCAGTACAACACTTTCCTACGAGCAGTACTTC,CASSTTLSYEQYF
TRBV7-2,few,TRBJ2-1,TRBD2,TGTGCCAGCAGCTTAGGCCGACTAGCTAACAATGAGCAGTTCTTC,CASSLGRLANNEQFF
TRBV3-1,.,TRBJ2-2,.,TGTGCCAGCAGCCAACGGAAGAACCCCGTCACCGGGGAGCTGTTTTTT,CASSQRKNPVTGELFF
TRBV4-2,.,TRBJ1-2,.,TGTGCCAGCCAGCCCCTTACGGGTTTAGGGAACTATGGCTACACCTTC,CASQPLTGLGNYGYTF
TRBV27,few,TRBJ1-4,.,TGTGCCAGCAGTCCAGGGACGAGGGAAAAACTGTTTTTT,CASSPGTREKLFF
TRBV3-1,.,TRBJ2-5,.,TGTGCCAGCAGCCATACGGGGGAATGGAAGACCCAGTACTTC,CASSHTGEWKTQYF